This T cell receptor (beta chain) was found in a study of blood T cell repertoires in COVID-19. Study context: Samples representing acute and convalescent COVID-19 were sourced from the United States, Italy and Spain. T cells, B-cell-depleted T cells, or PBMCs provided the cDNA or gDNA that served as material.

V lost 0 bases, J lost 10 bases, and 9 bases stayed unmatched. The CDR3 is 16 residues long. The V gene's germline CDR1 is SGHTS and CDR2 YDEGEE. Per the original data handling: Counts of nucleated cells, estimated from reference gene primer amplification, were obtained. Profiling relied on immunoSEQ multiplex PCR, and the TCRdb table lists in-frame clones only, not all of them. V and J calls and clone size are as listed in that table; D and trimming were resolved from the DNA. The sample has about 150,000 clones, around 83% seen once. Enrolled during active infection, Seattle patients were then followed longitudinally.

Sequenced: peripheral blood. The clonotype originates from a woman in her sixties with COVID-19, enrolled during active disease. The V and J genes are TRBV5-8 and TRBJ1-6; 8 positions match TRBD1. CDR3 bases: TGTGCCAGCAGCTTGGTACGGACAGGGAGAGGCTCACCCCTCCACTTT. Protein sequence: CASSLVRTGRGSPLHF.